Listed below are T cell receptor beta chains from one sample, sequenced in a study of blood T cell repertoires in COVID-19. Generated by immunoSEQ multiplex PCR, the TCRdb table keeps only in-frame clones and is missing some. The sample includes 130,000 or so clones, about four fifths of them seen just once. The sequencing input was peripheral blood. These receptors originate from a woman aged 65 to 85 with acute or convalescent COVID-19. Both conserved end residues are part of each CDR3. The D gene is left open where the match is weak. Expanded clones are given a class, and other clones once, few, many or no size at all.

TRBJ2-7 TRBD1 . TRBV2 TGTGCCAGCAGTCGAGACAGGGGACGTCTCGGGGACTACGAGCAGTACTTC CASSRDRGRLGDYEQYF
TRBJ1-3 TRBD1 . TRBV14 TGTGCCAGCAGCCTCGGGACAGGTCACTCTGGAAACACCATATATTTT CASSLGTGHSGNTIYF
TRBJ2-1 . . TRBV30 TGTGCCTGGGGTCTCCAAAGGGGGAATGAGCAGTTCTTC CAWGLQRGNEQFF
TRBJ1-5 . . TRBV4-3 TGCGCCAGCAGCTACAACCATAATAGCAATCAGCCCCAGCATTTT CASSYNHNSNQPQHF
TRBJ1-5 . . TRBV9 TGTGCCAGCAGCGCGGACCCGGAGGGTAATCAGCCCCAGCATTTT CASSADPEGNQPQHF
TRBJ1-5 . few TRBV2 TGTGCCAGCAGTGAAGGGGCATCTTTGAATCAGCCCCAGCATTTT CASSEGASLNQPQHF
TRBJ1-6 . . TRBV7-2 TGTGCCAGCAGCTTAGCGGGGGGAGTAGATTCACCCCTCCACTTT CASSLAGGVDSPLHF
TRBJ1-1 TRBD1 . TRBV19 TGTGCCAGTGGGTCGACAGGGGACACTGAAGCTTTCTTT CASGSTGDTEAFF
TRBJ2-7 . once TRBV21-1 TGTGCCAGCAGCAAAGTAACGGGACAGGGGTCGGGGGCGAACTCCTACGAGCAGTACTTC CASSKVTGQGSGANSYEQYF
TRBJ2-2 . . TRBV27 TGTGCCAGCAGTCCCCGGTCCACCGGGGAGCTGTTTTTT CASSPRSTGELFF
TRBJ2-3 TRBD2 . TRBV10-3 TGTGCCATGTCGGGGGGGGGAGCAGATACGCAGTATTTT CAMSGGGADTQYF
TRBJ1-6 TRBD1 . TRBV6-5 TGTGCCAGCAGTCGAAAGACAGGGGTTGGTTCACCCCTCCACTTT CASSRKTGVGSPLHF
TRBJ2-7 TRBD1 . TRBV5-1 TGCGCCAGCACCTCCGGGACAGGGGGCGAGTACGAGCAGTACTTC CASTSGTGGEYEQYF
TRBJ1-1 . . TRBV10-3 TGTGCCACCATTGGGCCGTCCATGAACACTGAAGCTTTCTTT CATIGPSMNTEAFF
TRBJ2-2 TRBD1 . TRBV28 TGTGCCAGCAGTAAACCGACAGGGCAGGGCGGGGAGCTGTTTTTT CASSKPTGQGGELFF
TRBJ1-6 TRBD1 . TRBV19 TGTGCCAGTAGTATAATCGGACAGGTTGCCTCACCCCTCCACTTT CASSIIGQVASPLHF
TRBJ2-5 . . TRBV6-5 TGTGCCAGCAGTTACGGCTCCCCCTGGGCGACCCAGTACTTC CASSYGSPWATQYF
TRBJ1-2 . . TRBV18 TGTGCCAGCTCACCAACCCCTGGGAGGGAGGCCTATGGCTACACCTTC CASSPTPGREAYGYTF
TRBJ1-1 . . TRBV7-2 TGTGCCAGCAGCTTACTCGGGAATGGGAACACTGAAGCTTTCTTT CASSLLGNGNTEAFF
TRBJ1-1 TRBD1 . TRBV7-2 TGTGCCAGCAGCAGAGGGCGGCAGGGGGTTGAAGCTTTCTTT CASSRGRQGVEAFF
TRBJ2-3 . once TRBV6-5 TGTGCCAGCAGGACAGGCGGCACAGATACGCAGTATTTT CASRTGGTDTQYF
TRBJ2-5 TRBD2 . TRBV30 TGTGCCTGGAGTTACGGGGGGGGGCAAGAGACCCAGTACTTC CAWSYGGGQETQYF
TRBJ1-1 . . TRBV5-8 TGTGCCAGCGAGGGGAACACTGAAGCTTTCTTT CASEGNTEAFF
TRBJ1-1 . . TRBV20-1 TGCAGTGCTAGTCTCGGGGGGTGGAACACTGAAGCTTTCTTT CSASLGGWNTEAFF
TRBJ2-1 . . TRBV5-1 TGCGCCAGCAGCTTGGTCAGACTAGGAGGGGATGAGCAGTTCTTC CASSLVRLGGDEQFF
TRBJ1-6 . . TRBV5-5 TGTGCCAGCAGCTTGTTGGGGGCTGGGTCACCCCTCCACTTT CASSLLGAGSPLHF
TRBJ1-2 TRBD1 few TRBV7-6 TGTGCCAGCAGCCCCCGGACAGGGTGGTATGGCTACACCTTC CASSPRTGWYGYTF
TRBJ2-3 . . TRBV4-1 TGCGCCAGCAGCCAAGTACTGGCGGGGGCCAGCACAGATACGCAGTATTTT CASSQVLAGASTDTQYF
TRBJ1-5 TRBD1 . TRBV9 TGTGCCAGCAGCCCCGGGACAGGGTCCCAGCCCCAGCATTTT CASSPGTGSQPQHF
TRBJ2-5 TRBD2 . TRBV7-9 TGTGCCAGCAGGTTGACTAGCGGGGGCCTGGAGACCCAGTACTTC CASRLTSGGLETQYF
TRBJ1-1 TRBD1 . TRBV7-9 TGTGCCAGCAGCGTCCACGGACAGGGAGGAGGGACTGAAGCTTTCTTT CASSVHGQGGGTEAFF
TRBJ1-5 TRBD1 . TRBV6-5 TGTGCCAGCAGACAGACAGGGAACAATCAGCCCCAGCATTTT CASRQTGNNQPQHF
TRBJ1-5 TRBD1 . TRBV5-8 TGTGCCAGCAGCTTCGGGACAGGGCTCAATCAGCCCCAGCATTTT CASSFGTGLNQPQHF
TRBJ1-2 TRBD1 . TRBV7-6 TGTGCCAGCAGCTTAGAGGAGACAGGGTCTACTGGCTACACCTTC CASSLEETGSTGYTF
TRBJ1-5 . . TRBV2 TGTGCCAGCAGTAGGGGAAGCAATCAGCCCCAGCATTTT CASSRGSNQPQHF
TRBJ1-5 . . TRBV5-8 TGTGCCAGCACCGGGGGGGTCCAGCCCCAGCATTTT CASTGGVQPQHF
TRBJ2-7 . . TRBV27 TGTGCCAGCAGTTTATCGTTTGGAGAGACTCGCCCCTACGAGCAGTACTTC CASSLSFGETRPYEQYF
TRBJ1-1 . . TRBV5-1 TGCGCCAGCAGCTTGGCGCAGATGGACACTGAAGCTTTCTTT CASSLAQMDTEAFF
TRBJ2-2 TRBD2 . TRBV4-3 TGCGCCAGCAGCCAAGATAGCGGGGGGAACACCGGGGAGCTGTTTTTT CASSQDSGGNTGELFF
TRBJ1-1 . . TRBV18 TGTGCCAGCTCACGATTGGACAGGAACACTGAAGCTTTCTTT CASSRLDRNTEAFF
TRBJ1-5 . . TRBV7-8 TGTGCCAGCAGCTTCCCAGGCAATCAGCCCCAGCATTTT CASSFPGNQPQHF
TRBJ1-2 . few TRBV6-6 TGTGCCAGCAGCCGAGGGCCGGACTATGGCTACACCTTC CASSRGPDYGYTF
TRBJ2-1 TRBD2 . TRBV27 TGTGCCAGCAGAACGACTAGCGGGTTATCCGATGAGCAGTTCTTC CASRTTSGLSDEQFF
TRBJ2-1 . . TRBV19 TGTGCCAGTAGTCCCTACACTAACTCCTACAATGAGCAGTTCTTC CASSPYTNSYNEQFF
TRBJ2-1 . . TRBV27 TGTGCCAGCACCCCCCTTAGGGAGATTGGTAATGAGCAGTTCTTC CASTPLREIGNEQFF
TRBJ1-2 . once TRBV6-6 TGTGCCAGCAGTCAGCAGGGGAGGGATGGCTACACCTTC CASSQQGRDGYTF
TRBJ1-3 TRBD1 . TRBV5-1 TGCGCCAGCAGCTCCGGACAGGCTGGAAACACCATATATTTT CASSSGQAGNTIYF
TRBJ2-7 TRBD2 once TRBV5-3 TGTGCCAGAAGCCTGGGACTAGCGGGGGGCCCCTACGAGCAGTACTTC CARSLGLAGGPYEQYF
TRBJ2-1 TRBD2 . TRBV6-2/TRBV6-3 TGTGCCAGCAGTTGGTATGCCGGGACTAGTATCTACAATGAGCAGTTCTTC CASSWYAGTSIYNEQFF
TRBJ1-1 TRBD1 . TRBV12-3/TRBV12-4 TGTGCCAGCAGCGGGACAGCGAACACTGAAGCTTTCTTT CASSGTANTEAFF
TRBJ1-4 . . TRBV7-2 TGTGCCAGCAGCCAGGGTGGGGGGGGAGAAAAACTGTTTTTT CASSQGGGGEKLFF
TRBJ1-1 . . TRBV6-6 TGTGCCAGCAGTCGCCAACGGGACATTCGGAGGGCTTTCTTT CASSRQRDIRRAFF
TRBJ1-6 TRBD1 . TRBV10-3 TGTGCCATCGGTTCGTCAGGGGGATCCTATAATTCACCCCTCCACTTT CAIGSSGGSYNSPLHF
TRBJ1-1 . once TRBV18 TGTGCCAGCTCACCCCGAGCAGGGCAAGAAGAAGCTTTCTTT CASSPRAGQEEAFF
TRBJ1-6 . . TRBV5-1 TGCGCCAGCAGAACAGGCATAGAGAATTCACCCCTCCACTTT CASRTGIENSPLHF